This T cell receptor (beta chain) came from a study of shared clonotypes between healthy human individuals. Whole-study findings and limits: Depth was large, yet rarefaction showed that sorted-subset sequencing was incomplete.

Trimming removed 3 bases from V and 5 bases from J, with 17 bases in between. The CDR3 spans 15 residues. Germline V gives CDR1 SGHRS, CDR2 YFSETQ. Genomic DNA belonging to each subset was distributed in equal measure over several immunoSEQ plates. On sorted subsets, replicate PCRs used roughly 190 ng DNA, or 27,000 or so T cell genomes. Only in-frame clones appear in the TCRdb table, and some are missing; sequencing was by immunoSEQ multiplex PCR. Here the sample spans around 2.5 million clones, roughly 93% being singletons. As concerns this clone: The target antigen is unknown. The sample contains more than one DNA sequence encoding this CDR3.

The study drew all its donors from Caucasian adults living in Nashville, Tennessee. Material: naive CD4+ T cells from PBMCs. Subset of the sample: CD45RA+ positively selected. The chain has TRBV5-1 and TRBJ2-5; weak D call: TRBD2 (7 bases). The clonotype comes from a young man in good health. Some clones in this sample may be carry-over from other donors' samples. DNA of the CDR3: TGCGCCAGCAGCTCAGAAGCGGGAAGGGGGGAGACCCAGTACTTC. Its translation is CASSSEAGRGETQYF.